This paragraph covers one T cell receptor beta chain sequence. The V and J ends lost 6 bases and 5 bases, in that order; junction bases with no gene match: 15. CDR3 length equals 16 residues. Germline V gives CDR1 MNHEY, CDR2 SVGEGT. This record belongs to a study of blood T cell repertoires in COVID-19. As handled by the study authors: From reference gene primer amplification, estimates of nucleated cell counts were derived. Generated by immunoSEQ multiplex PCR, the TCRdb table keeps only in-frame clones and is missing some. V and J calls and clone size are copied from that table; D and trimming were computed from the DNA. Among over 250,000 clones listed, 84% were seen once.

The TCR comes from a man aged 25-45 years with acute COVID-19. V gene TRBV6-2 or TRBV6-3 combines with J gene TRBJ2-5; 7 bases are shared with TRBD1. Sequenced input: PBMCs or T cells enriched from blood (not recorded which). The CDR3 spells CASSVQGPLGQETQYF. CDR3 DNA sequence: TGTGCCAGCAGCGTACAGGGGCCATTGGGTCAGGAGACCCAGTACTTC.